This T cell receptor beta chain is from a study of cytomegalovirus exposure and HLA in healthy donors. Overall study: Tens of millions of unique TCRs, all from HLA-typed donors, were included in an early release of the data. Study findings and constraints: Later work associated around 18,000 TCR beta sequences with HLA alleles at 0.05 false discovery rate. More clonal expansion characterized HLA-associated TCR beta chains than equally common others in a later analysis.

The CDR3 consists of 14 residues. Per the germline V gene, CDR1 is SNHLY and CDR2 is FYNNEI. Trimming stripped 11 bases from V and 0 bases from J, with 13 bases between. 60 Vbeta and 13 Jbeta primers were used in PCR. TCRdb's copy holds only in-frame clones and misses some; the assay was immunoSEQ multiplex PCR. This table has 50,000 to 70,000 clones, 80% appearing once. Worth noting for this clone: What it recognizes is unknown.

This clonotype was sampled from a woman between 40 and 50 years old in good health and CMV-seronegative. Specimen: PBMCs. The chain couples TRBV2 to TRBJ1-4; D not resolved. CDR3 nucleotides: TGTGCCGCAAGACGGGAGTCAACTAATGAAAAACTGTTTTTT. Its protein product is CAARRESTNEKLFF.